This is a list of T cell receptor beta chains from one sample in a study of T cells in Graves' hyperthyroidism and ophthalmopathy. TCRdb reanalysed the multiplex PCR reads using MiXCR and keeps one entry per CDR3 protein. This table has roughly 710,000 distinct CDR3 sequences, under 45% appearing once. The specimen sequenced was blood. Receptors originate from a woman aged 40-49 years with Graves' hyperthyroidism. Each CDR3 is given with its conserved first and last residue. The D gene is left open where the match is weak. Part of the rows lack a size; the others show once, few, many or a class for expanded clones.

d_call j_call v_call clone_size cdr3_aa cdr3_nt
NA TRBJ2-5 TRBV7-9 many CASSLGTEKETQYF TGTGCCAGCAGCTTAGGGACAGAGAAAGAGACCCAGTACTTC
TRBD1 TRBJ2-7 TRBV7-9 few CASSKGTGTGSYEQYF TGTGCCAGCTCCAAAGGGACCGGGACAGGCTCCTACGAGCAGTACTTC
TRBD1 TRBJ2-7 TRBV2 NA CASKLRQGGYEQYF TGTGCCAGCAAGCTTCGACAGGGCGGGTACGAGCAGTACTTC
NA TRBJ1-4 TRBV7-9 many CASSFGATNEKLFF TGTGCCAGCAGCTTTGGTGCAACTAATGAAAAACTGTTTTTT
NA TRBJ1-2 TRBV20-1 many CSANGYTF TGCAGTGCTAATGGCTACACCTTC
NA TRBJ1-2 TRBV7-8 NA CASSYAANPLYGYTF TGTGCCAGCAGTTACGCCGCAAATCCTCTCTATGGCTACACCTTC
NA TRBJ1-1 TRBV6-1 NA CASSELWAEAFF TGTGCCAGCAGTGAGCTTTGGGCTGAAGCTTTCTTT
NA TRBJ1-5 TRBV24-1 NA CATSATISSPQHF TGTGCCACCAGTGCCACTATAAGCTCTCCCCAGCATTTT
TRBD1 TRBJ2-7 TRBV7-2 NA CASVQGRPYEQYF TGTGCCAGCGTACAGGGGCGCCCCTACGAGCAGTACTTC
NA TRBJ1-1 TRBV19 many CASSRGRENTEAFF TGTGCCAGTAGTCGTGGACGGGAGAACACTGAAGCTTTCTTT
NA TRBJ2-5 TRBV9 few CASSVEASGETQYF TGTGCCAGCAGCGTAGAAGCCTCAGGAGAGACCCAGTACTTC
NA TRBJ1-1 TRBV2 few CASRGRGHSPEAFF TGTGCCAGCAGGGGACGGGGGCACTCTCCCGAAGCTTTCTTT
TRBD1 TRBJ1-6 TRBV18 few CASSPSPWDRDNSPLHF TGTGCCAGCTCACCATCCCCGTGGGACAGGGATAATTCACCCCTCCACTTT
NA TRBJ2-7 TRBV2 NA CASSVNRAYEQYF TGTGCCAGCAGTGTTAACAGGGCCTACGAGCAGTACTTC
NA TRBJ1-2 TRBV14 few CASSQSQGLDYTF TGTGCCAGCAGCCAAAGCCAGGGACTTGACTACACCTTC
NA TRBJ2-7 TRBV7-3 many CASSLRGGGTVTYEQYF TGTGCCAGCAGCTTAAGGGGAGGCGGGACTGTGACCTACGAGCAGTACTTC
NA TRBJ1-2 TRBV15 NA CATSSQEGYGYTF TGTGCCACCAGCAGCCAAGAGGGCTATGGCTACACCTTC
TRBD1 TRBJ1-5 TRBV20-1 few CSAGAIDRANQPQHF TGCAGTGCTGGGGCGATCGACAGGGCCAATCAGCCCCAGCATTTT
TRBD1 TRBJ2-5 TRBV14 many CASSQVQGWETQYF TGTGCCAGCAGCCAAGTACAGGGGTGGGAGACCCAGTACTTC
TRBD2 TRBJ2-5 TRBV12-3/TRBV12-4 few CASSLVLKASGVETQYF TGTGCCAGCAGTTTAGTCTTGAAGGCTAGCGGGGTCGAGACCCAGTACTTC
NA TRBJ1-5 TRBV6-7 few CASSYSDRWIQPQHF TGTGCCAGCAGTTACTCTGACCGGTGGATTCAGCCCCAGCATTTT
TRBD1 TRBJ2-2 TRBV10-3 few CAISRTGNGELFF TGTGCCATCAGCAGGACAGGGAACGGGGAGCTGTTTTTT
NA TRBJ1-1 TRBV6-5 few CASSRNRDLVTEAFF TGTGCCAGCAGTCGTAACAGGGACTTGGTCACTGAAGCTTTCTTT
TRBD1 TRBJ1-5 TRBV20-1 NA CSAGPGQGRLGQPQHF TGCAGTGCTGGTCCGGGACAGGGGCGGTTGGGTCAGCCCCAGCATTTT
NA TRBJ2-5 TRBV20-1 few CSAITGIAGQEETQYF TGCAGTGCTATCACAGGGATAGCGGGCCAGGAAGAGACCCAGTACTTC
TRBD1 TRBJ1-1 TRBV10-2 many CASSESCDRGGVNTEAFF TGCGCCAGCAGTGAGTCTTGCGACAGGGGCGGTGTGAACACTGAAGCTTTCTTT
NA TRBJ2-3 TRBV19 few CASSMGLSTDTQYF TGTGCCAGTAGTATGGGTCTGAGCACAGATACGCAGTATTTT
NA TRBJ2-2 TRBV4-3 NA CASSLESGADGELFF TGCGCCAGCAGCCTCGAATCTGGGGCGGACGGGGAGCTGTTTTTT
NA TRBJ2-3 TRBV29-1 many CSGLGDGSTDTQYF TGCAGCGGGCTTGGGGACGGAAGCACAGATACGCAGTATTTT
NA TRBJ1-4 TRBV20-1 NA CSAGQTQGTNEKLFF TGCAGTGCCGGACAGACACAGGGAACTAATGAAAAACTGTTTTTT
NA TRBJ2-5 TRBV10-3 many CAISESSGGETQYF TGTGCCATCAGTGAGTCGAGTGGAGGGGAGACCCAGTACTTC
NA TRBJ1-2 TRBV4-3 many CASSQGRNSGYTF TGCGCCAGCAGCCAGGGACGGAACTCTGGCTACACCTTC
NA TRBJ1-2 TRBV29-1 many CSVLRDYGYTF TGCAGCGTCCTTCGGGACTATGGCTACACCTTC
NA TRBJ2-4 TRBV6-2/TRBV6-3 NA CASLRDFPWGIQYF TGTGCCAGCCTACGGGACTTTCCTTGGGGCATTCAGTACTTC
NA TRBJ1-5 TRBV10-2 once CASSGRGSFNQPQHF TGCGCCAGCAGTGGAAGGGGCAGTTTCAATCAGCCCCAGCATTTT
NA TRBJ2-3 TRBV7-2 NA CASSLVIGPSTDTQYF TGTGCCAGCAGCTTAGTTATCGGGCCTTCCACAGATACGCAGTATTTT